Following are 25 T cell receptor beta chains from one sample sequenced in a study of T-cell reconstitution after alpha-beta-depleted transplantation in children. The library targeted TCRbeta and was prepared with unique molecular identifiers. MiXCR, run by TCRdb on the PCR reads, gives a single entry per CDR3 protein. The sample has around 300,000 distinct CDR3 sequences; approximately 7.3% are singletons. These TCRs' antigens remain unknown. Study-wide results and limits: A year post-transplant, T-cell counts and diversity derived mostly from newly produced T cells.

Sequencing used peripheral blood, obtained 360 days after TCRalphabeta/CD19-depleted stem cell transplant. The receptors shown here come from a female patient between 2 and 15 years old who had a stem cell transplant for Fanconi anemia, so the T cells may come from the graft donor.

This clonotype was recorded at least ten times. CDR3 in DNA: TGTGCCAGCGGCAAGCTAGGGGACACCGGGGAGCTGTTTTTT. As protein: CASGKLGDTGELFF. The rearrangement uses TRBV28 and TRBJ2-2, with D perhaps matching TRBD1 (5 bases). The CDR3 runs to 14 residues. Germline CDR1 is MDHEN and CDR2 is SYDVKM. The germline V and J ends were trimmed by 8 bases and 3 bases, with 13 bases remaining between them.

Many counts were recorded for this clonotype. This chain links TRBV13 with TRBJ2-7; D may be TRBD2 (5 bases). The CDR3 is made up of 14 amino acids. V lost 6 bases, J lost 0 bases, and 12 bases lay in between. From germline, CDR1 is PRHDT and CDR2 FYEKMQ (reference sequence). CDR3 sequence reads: CASRRAGTSYEQYF. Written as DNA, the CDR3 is TGTGCCAGCAGGAGGGCAGGAACCTCCTACGAGCAGTACTTC.

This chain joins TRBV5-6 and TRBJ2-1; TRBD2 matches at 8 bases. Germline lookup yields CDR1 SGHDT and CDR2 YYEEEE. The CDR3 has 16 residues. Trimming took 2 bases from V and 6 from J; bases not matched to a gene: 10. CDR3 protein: CASSLDPGGAGNEQFF. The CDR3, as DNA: TGTGCCAGCAGCTTAGACCCCGGGGGGGCCGGCAATGAGCAGTTCTTC.

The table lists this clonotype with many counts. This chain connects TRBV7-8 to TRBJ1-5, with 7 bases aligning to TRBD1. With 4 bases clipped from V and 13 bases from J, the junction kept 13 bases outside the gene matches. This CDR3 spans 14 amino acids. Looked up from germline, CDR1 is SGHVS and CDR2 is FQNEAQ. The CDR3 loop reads CASSSYAEGQRQHF. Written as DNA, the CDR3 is TGTGCCAGCAGCTCCTACGCAGAGGGACAGCGGCAGCATTTT. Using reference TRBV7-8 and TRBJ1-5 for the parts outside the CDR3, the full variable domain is GAGVSQSPRYKVAKRGQDVALRCDPISGHVSLFWYQQALGQGPEFLTYFQNEAQLDKSGLPSDRFFAERPEGSVSTLKIQRTQQEDSAVYLCASSSYAEGQRQHFGDGTRLSIL.

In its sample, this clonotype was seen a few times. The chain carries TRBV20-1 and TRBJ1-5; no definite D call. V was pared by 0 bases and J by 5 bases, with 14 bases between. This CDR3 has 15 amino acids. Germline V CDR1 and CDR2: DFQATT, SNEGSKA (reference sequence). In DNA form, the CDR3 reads TGCAGTGCTAGAGATCAGGTGAGGGTTGATCAGCCCCAGCATTTT. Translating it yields CSARDQVRVDQPQHF.

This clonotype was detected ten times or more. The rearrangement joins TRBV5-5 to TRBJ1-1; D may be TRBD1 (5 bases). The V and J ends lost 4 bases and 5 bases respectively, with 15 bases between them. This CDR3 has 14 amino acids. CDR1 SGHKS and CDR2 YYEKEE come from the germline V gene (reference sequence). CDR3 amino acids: CASSLGGEGTEAFF. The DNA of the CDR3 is TGTGCCAGCAGCCTCGGGGGGGAGGGTACTGAAGCTTTCTTT.

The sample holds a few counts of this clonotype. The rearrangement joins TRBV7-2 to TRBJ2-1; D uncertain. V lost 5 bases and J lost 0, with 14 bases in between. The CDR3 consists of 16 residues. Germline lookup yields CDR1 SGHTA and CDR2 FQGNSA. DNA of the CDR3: TGTGCCAGCAGCCCCAACACTTGGTTCTCCTACAATGAGCAGTTCTTC. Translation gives CASSPNTWFSYNEQFF. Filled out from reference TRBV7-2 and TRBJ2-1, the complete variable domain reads GAGVSQSPSNKVTEKGKDVELRCDPISGHTALYWYRQSLGQGLEFLIYFQGNSAPDKSGLPSDRFSAERTGGSVSTLTIQRTQQEDSAVYLCASSPNTWFSYNEQFFGPGTRLTVL.

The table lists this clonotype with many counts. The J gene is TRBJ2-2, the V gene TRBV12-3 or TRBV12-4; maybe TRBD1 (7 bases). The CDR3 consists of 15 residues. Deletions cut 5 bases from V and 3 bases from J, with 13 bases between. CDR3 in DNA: TGTGCCAGCAGTCCCCAGGGGGAGGACACCGGGGAGCTGTTTTTT. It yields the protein CASSPQGEDTGELFF.

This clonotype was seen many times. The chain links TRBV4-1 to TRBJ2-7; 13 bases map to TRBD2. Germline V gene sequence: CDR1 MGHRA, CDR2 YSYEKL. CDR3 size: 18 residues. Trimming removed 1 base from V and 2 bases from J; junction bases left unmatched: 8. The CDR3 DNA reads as TGCGCCAGCAGCCAAGCCCGACTAGCGGGAGGATGGGCCTACGAGCAGTACTTC. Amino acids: CASSQARLAGGWAYEQYF.

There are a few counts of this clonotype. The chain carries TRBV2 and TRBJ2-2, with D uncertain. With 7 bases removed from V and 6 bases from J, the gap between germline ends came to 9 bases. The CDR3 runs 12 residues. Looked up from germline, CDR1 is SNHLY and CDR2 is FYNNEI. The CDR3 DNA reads TGTGCCAGCAATAGGGTTCCCGGGGAGCTGTTTTTT. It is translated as CASNRVPGELFF.

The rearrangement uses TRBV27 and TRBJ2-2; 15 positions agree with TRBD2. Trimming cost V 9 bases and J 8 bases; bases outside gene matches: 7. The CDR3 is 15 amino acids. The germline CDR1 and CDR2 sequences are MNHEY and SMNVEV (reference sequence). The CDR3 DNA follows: TGTGCCAGGACGCCGGGACTAGCGGGAGGAGGGGAGCTGTTTTTT. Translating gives CARTPGLAGGGELFF.

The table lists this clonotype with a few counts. CDR3 bases: TGCGCCAGCAGCCAAGGACTAGCGGTTTGGGAGCAGTACTTC. Its protein product is CASSQGLAVWEQYF. The chain uses TRBV4-1 and TRBJ2-7, with 9 nucleotides matching TRBD2. Per germline, CDR1 MGHRA and CDR2 YSYEKL. The V segment lost 1 base and the J segment 7 bases; nucleotides outside the gene matches: 5. The CDR3 runs 14 residues.

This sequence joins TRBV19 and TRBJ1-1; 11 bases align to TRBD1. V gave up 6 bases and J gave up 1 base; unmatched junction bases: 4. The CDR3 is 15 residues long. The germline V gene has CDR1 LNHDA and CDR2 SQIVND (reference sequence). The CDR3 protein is CASRDRGRGNTEAFF. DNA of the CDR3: TGTGCCAGTAGGGACAGGGGGCGCGGGAACACTGAAGCTTTCTTT.

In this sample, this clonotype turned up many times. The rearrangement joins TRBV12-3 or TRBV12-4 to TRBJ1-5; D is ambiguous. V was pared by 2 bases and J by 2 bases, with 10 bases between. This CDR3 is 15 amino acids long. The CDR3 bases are TGTGCCAGCAGTTTAAGCGGGGTGGGCAATCAGCCCCAGCATTTT. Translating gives CASSLSGVGNQPQHF.

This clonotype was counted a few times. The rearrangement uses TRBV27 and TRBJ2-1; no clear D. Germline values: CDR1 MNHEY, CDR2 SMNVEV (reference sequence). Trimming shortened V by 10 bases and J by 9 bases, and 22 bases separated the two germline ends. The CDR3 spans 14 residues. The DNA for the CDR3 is TGTGCCACCACGGAGACCGACCCGACGAGTGAGCAGTTCTTC. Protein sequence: CATTETDPTSEQFF.

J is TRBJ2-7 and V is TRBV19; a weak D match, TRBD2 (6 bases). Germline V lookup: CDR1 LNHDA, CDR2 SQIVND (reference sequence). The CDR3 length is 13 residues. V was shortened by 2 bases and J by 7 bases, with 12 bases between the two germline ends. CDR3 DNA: TGTGCCAGTAGTATATATGTAGCGGAGGAGCAGTACTTC. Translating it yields CASSIYVAEEQYF.

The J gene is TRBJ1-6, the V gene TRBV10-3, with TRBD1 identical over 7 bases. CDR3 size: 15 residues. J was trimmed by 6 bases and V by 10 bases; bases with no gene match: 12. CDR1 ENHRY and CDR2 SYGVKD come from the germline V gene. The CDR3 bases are TGTGCCAGCGCAGACTTTGACAGGGCTAATTCACCCCTCCACTTT. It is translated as CASADFDRANSPLHF.

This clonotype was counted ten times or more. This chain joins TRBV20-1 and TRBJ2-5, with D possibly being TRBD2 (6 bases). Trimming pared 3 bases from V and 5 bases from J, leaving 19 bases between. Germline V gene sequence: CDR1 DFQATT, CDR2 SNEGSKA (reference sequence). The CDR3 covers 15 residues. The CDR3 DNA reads TGCAGTGCTAGTAGCGGACTGGGATGGGCGGAGACCCAGTACTTC. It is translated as CSASSGLGWAETQYF.

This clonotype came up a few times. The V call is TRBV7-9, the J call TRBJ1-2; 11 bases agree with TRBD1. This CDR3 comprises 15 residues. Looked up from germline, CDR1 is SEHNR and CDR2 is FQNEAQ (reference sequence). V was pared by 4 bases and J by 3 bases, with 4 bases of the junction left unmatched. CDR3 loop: CASSSGQGAHYGYTF. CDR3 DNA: TGTGCCAGCAGCTCCGGACAGGGGGCACACTATGGCTACACCTTC. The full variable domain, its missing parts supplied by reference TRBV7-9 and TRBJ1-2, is DTGVSQNPRHKITKRGQNVTFRCDPISEHNRLYWYRQTLGQGPEFLTYFQNEAQLEKSRLLSDRFSAERPKGSFSTLEIQRTEQGDSAMYLCASSSGQGAHYGYTFGSGTRLTVV.

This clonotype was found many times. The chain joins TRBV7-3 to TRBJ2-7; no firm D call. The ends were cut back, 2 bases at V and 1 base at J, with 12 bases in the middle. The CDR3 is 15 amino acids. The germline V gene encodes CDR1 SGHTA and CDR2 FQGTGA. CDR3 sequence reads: CASSLLIGPSYEQYF. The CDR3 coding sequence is TGTGCCAGCAGCTTACTAATCGGGCCATCCTACGAGCAGTACTTC.

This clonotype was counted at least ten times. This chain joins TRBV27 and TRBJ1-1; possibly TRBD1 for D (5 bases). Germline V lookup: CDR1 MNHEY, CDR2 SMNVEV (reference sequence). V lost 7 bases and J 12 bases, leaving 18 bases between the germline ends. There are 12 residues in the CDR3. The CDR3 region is CASINVGGTSFF. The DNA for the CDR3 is TGTGCCAGCATCAATGTTGGGGGTACGTCTTTCTTT.

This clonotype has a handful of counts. The CDR3 sequence: CASSLSRDRGEKLFF. The CDR3 bases are TGTGCCAGCAGTTTGTCCCGGGACCGCGGGGAAAAACTGTTTTTT. The chain has TRBV27 and TRBJ1-4, with D maybe TRBD1 (5 bases). Germline V gene lookup returns CDR1 MNHEY and CDR2 SMNVEV (reference sequence). The CDR3 contains 15 residues. Between the trimmed V and J ends, which lost 3 bases and 8 bases, there was a span of 16 bases.

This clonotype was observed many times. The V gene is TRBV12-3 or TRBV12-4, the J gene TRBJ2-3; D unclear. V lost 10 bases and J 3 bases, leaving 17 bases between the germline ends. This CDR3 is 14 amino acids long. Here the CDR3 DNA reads TGTGCCATCCCTGGGCCAACCGTTACAGATACGCAGTATTTT. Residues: CAIPGPTVTDTQYF.

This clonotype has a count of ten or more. CDR3 DNA: TGTGCCAGCAGTTTACCGGCGGGGGGGCTGGAAGAGACCCAGTACTTC. This sequence encodes CASSLPAGGLEETQYF. The J gene is TRBJ2-5, the V gene TRBV12-3 or TRBV12-4, with 9 bases aligning to TRBD2. Unmatched junction bases numbered 7, after V lost 2 bases and J lost 3 bases. CDR3 length equals 16 residues.

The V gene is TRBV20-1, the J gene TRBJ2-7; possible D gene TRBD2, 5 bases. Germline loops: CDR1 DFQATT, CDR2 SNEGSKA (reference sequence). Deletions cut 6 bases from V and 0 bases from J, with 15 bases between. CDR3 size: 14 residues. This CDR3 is CSAHRGGVSYEQYV. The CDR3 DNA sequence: TGCAGTGCCCACCGGGGTGGAGTCTCCTACGAGCAGTACGTC.